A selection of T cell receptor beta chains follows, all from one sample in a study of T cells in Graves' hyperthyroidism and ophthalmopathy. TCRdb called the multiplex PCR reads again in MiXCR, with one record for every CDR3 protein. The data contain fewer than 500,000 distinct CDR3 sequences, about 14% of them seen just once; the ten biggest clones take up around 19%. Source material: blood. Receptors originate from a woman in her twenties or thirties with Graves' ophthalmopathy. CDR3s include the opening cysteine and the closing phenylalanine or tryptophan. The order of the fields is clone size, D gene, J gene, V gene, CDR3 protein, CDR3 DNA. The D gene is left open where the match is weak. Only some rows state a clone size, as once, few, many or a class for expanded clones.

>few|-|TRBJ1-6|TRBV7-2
CASSPRSYNSPLHF
TGTGCCAGCAGCCCCAGGTCCTATAATTCACCCCTCCACTTT
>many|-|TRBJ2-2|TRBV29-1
CSVEVRGDRYTGELFF
TGCAGCGTTGAAGTGAGGGGGGACAGATACACCGGGGAGCTGTTTTTT
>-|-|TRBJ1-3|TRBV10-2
CASSEGSRGSGNTIYF
TGCGCCAGCAGTGAGGGCAGCCGTGGCTCTGGAAACACCATATATTTT
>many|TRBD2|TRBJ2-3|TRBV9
CASSASGGQILSTDTQYF
TGTGCCAGCAGCGCGAGCGGGGGTCAGATTTTGAGCACAGATACGCAGTATTTT
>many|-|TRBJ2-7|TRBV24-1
CATSFGEQSLGYEQYF
TGTGCCACCAGTTTTGGAGAACAGAGTCTGGGCTACGAGCAGTACTTC
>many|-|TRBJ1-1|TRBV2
CASRITGPSKAFF
TGTGCCAGCAGGATCACAGGGCCCTCGAAAGCTTTCTTT
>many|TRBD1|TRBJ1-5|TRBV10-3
CAISERGQGANQPQHF
TGTGCCATCAGTGAGAGGGGACAGGGGGCGAATCAGCCCCAGCATTTT
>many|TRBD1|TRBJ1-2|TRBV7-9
CASSLGQGLGGYTF
TGTGCCAGCAGCCTCGGACAGGGGTTGGGTGGCTACACCTTC
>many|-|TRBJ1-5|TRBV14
CASSQPGRNQPQHF
TGTGCCAGCAGCCAACCGGGACGGAATCAGCCCCAGCATTTT
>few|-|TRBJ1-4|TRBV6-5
CASSYRAGSGEKLFF
TGTGCCAGCAGTTACAGGGCAGGGTCTGGCGAAAAACTGTTTTTT
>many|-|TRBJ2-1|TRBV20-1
CSAYRDPRDEQFF
TGCAGTGCTTACCGGGACCCCCGCGATGAGCAGTTCTTC
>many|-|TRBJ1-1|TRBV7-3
CASSLQGITEAFF
TGTGCCAGCAGCTTACAGGGAATCACTGAAGCTTTCTTT
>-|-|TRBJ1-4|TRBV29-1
CSAGGFANEKLFF
TGCAGCGCCGGCGGTTTTGCTAATGAAAAACTGTTTTTT
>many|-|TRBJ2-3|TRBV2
CASHRSDSSTDTQYF
TGTGCCAGCCACCGCTCAGATTCTAGCACAGATACGCAGTATTTT
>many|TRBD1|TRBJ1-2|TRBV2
CASAGQGAPGYTF
TGTGCCAGCGCGGGACAGGGGGCGCCTGGCTACACCTTC
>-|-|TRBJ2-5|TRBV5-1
CASSWTSGTQYF
TGCGCCAGCAGCTGGACCTCTGGGACCCAGTACTTC
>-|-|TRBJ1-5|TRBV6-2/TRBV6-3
CASTTWSQPQHF
TGTGCCAGCACGACCTGGAGTCAGCCCCAGCATTTT
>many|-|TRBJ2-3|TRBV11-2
CASSLETGNWFADTQYF
TGTGCCAGCAGCTTAGAAACAGGGAATTGGTTCGCAGATACGCAGTATTTT
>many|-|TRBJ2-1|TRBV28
CASSLPQGGTEQFF
TGTGCCAGCAGTTTGCCCCAGGGGGGGACAGAGCAGTTCTTC
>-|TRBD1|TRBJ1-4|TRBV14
CASSQRQGKVKLFF
TGTGCCAGCAGCCAGCGACAGGGGAAAGTAAAACTGTTTTTT
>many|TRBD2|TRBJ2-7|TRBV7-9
CASTIAGNALFYEQYF
TGTGCCAGCACGATAGCGGGAAACGCTCTATTCTACGAGCAGTACTTC
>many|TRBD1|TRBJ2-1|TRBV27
CASSLLPGQGALRGYNEQFF
TGTGCCAGCAGTTTATTACCGGGACAGGGGGCGCTTAGAGGTTACAATGAGCAGTTCTTC
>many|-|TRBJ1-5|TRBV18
CASSPPGGARLQHF
TGTGCCAGCTCACCCCCTGGGGGGGCTCGGCTCCAGCATTTT
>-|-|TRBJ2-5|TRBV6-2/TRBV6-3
CASSVTHGETQYF
TGTGCCAGCAGTGTTACTCATGGGGAGACCCAGTACTTC
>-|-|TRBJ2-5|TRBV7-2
CASGLASQETQYF
TGTGCCAGCGGCCTAGCGTCCCAAGAGACCCAGTACTTC
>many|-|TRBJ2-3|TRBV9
CASTHDWGRRETDTQYF
TGTGCCAGCACCCACGATTGGGGACGCAGGGAGACAGATACGCAGTATTTT
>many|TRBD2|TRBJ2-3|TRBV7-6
CASAYLAGTDTQYF
TGTGCCAGCGCCTATCTAGCGGGCACAGATACGCAGTATTTT
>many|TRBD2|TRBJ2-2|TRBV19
CASSSGTSLSGELFF
TGTGCCAGTAGTTCAGGGACTAGTCTATCCGGGGAGCTGTTTTTT
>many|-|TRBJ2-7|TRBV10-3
CAISESLILSVLMGYEQYF
TGTGCCATCAGTGAGTCTTTGATTTTGTCTGTTCTGATGGGCTACGAGCAGTACTTC
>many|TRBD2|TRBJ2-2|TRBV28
CASSLVLAGVTGELFF
TGTGCCAGCAGTTTAGTGCTAGCGGGGGTCACCGGGGAGCTGTTTTTT
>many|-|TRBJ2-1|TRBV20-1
CSARRFGTTNNEQFF
TGCAGTGCTAGAAGGTTCGGGACAACGAACAATGAGCAGTTCTTC
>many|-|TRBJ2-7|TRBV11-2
CASSLTPDSNYEQYF
TGTGCCAGCAGCTTAACCCCGGACAGTAACTACGAGCAGTACTTC
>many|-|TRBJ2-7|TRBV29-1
CSAQGLTYEQYF
TGCAGCGCCCAGGGGCTAACCTACGAGCAGTACTTC